This T cell receptor beta chain derives from a study of long-term antiretroviral therapy in people with HIV. Study summary: The earliest specimens came about a decade ahead of the 2015 immediate-ART recommendation.

Study findings and constraints: Among HIV repertoires, CDR3 length ranges were narrower than those of controls.

This clone was counted between two and nine times. Its antigen is as yet unknown. Per donor, a minimum of one pre-ART and a minimum of two post-ART PBMC samples were available. Going into DNA extraction, samples held roughly 0.85-11 million cryopreserved PBMC. Germline loops: CDR1 LNHDA, CDR2 SQIVND (reference sequence). Germline trimming cut 5 bases from V and 7 bases from J; bases unmatched to any gene: 6. This CDR3 is 13 amino acids long. Run at survey level, the immunoSEQ assay was version v3.0. Measured with immunoSEQ multiplex PCR; TCRdb has only the in-frame clones, and not every one. The repertoire holds tens of thousands of clones, with about 80% as singletons.

This chain joins TRBV19 and TRBJ2-7, with 9 bases lining up with TRBD1. The starting material was unsorted PBMCs, obtained 0.7 years before starting antiretroviral therapy. This sequence originates from a young man with HIV. CDR3 sequence: CASSPGQGGEQYF. DNA for the CDR3: TGTGCCAGTAGTCCGGGACAGGGTGGGGAGCAGTACTTC.